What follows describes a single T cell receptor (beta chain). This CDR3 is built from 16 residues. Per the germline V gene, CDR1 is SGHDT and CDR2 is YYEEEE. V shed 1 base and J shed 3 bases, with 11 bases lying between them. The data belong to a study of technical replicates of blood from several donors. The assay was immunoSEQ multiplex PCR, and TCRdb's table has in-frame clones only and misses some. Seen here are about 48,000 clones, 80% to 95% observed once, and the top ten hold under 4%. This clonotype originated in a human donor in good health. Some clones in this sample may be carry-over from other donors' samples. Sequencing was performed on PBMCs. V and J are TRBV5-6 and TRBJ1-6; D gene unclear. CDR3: CASSLLNRYYNSPLHF. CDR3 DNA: TGTGCCAGCAGCTTGTTAAACAGATACTATAATTCACCCCTCCACTTT.